This T cell receptor beta chain is from a study of chemoradiotherapy in HPV16-positive cancers. Only in-frame clones appear in the TCRdb table, and some are missing; sequencing was by immunoSEQ multiplex PCR. The sample consists of about 12,000 clones, 75% to 90% of them appearing once. This CDR3 has 13 residues. Deletions cut 4 bases from V and 4 bases from J, with 8 bases between. CDR1 is LNHDA, CDR2 SQIVND, per germline (reference sequence). Note on this clone: What it binds is not known.

General study points: The functional HPV-specific definition rests on just a couple of HPV16-positive patients. Better recurrence-free survival went with HPV-responsive T-cell expansion in HPV16-positive patients. Non-HPV-specific T cells did not expand in tumors during treatment, whereas candidate HPV-specific clones and E7-related motifs did.

The rearrangement uses TRBV19 and TRBJ2-1; no reliable D call. The TCR comes from a human donor with HPV-associated anogenital cancer. Sample: blood, taken from a patient who underwent chemoradiotherapy. The CDR3 region is CASSSVRYNEQFF. The CDR3 bases are TGTGCCAGTAGTAGCGTCCGATACAATGAGCAGTTCTTC.